The 32 T cell receptor beta chains listed next were all sequenced from one sample in a study of shared clonotypes between healthy human individuals. Generated by immunoSEQ multiplex PCR, the TCRdb table keeps only in-frame clones and is missing some. The table lists 1.5 million to 2.5 million clones, approximately 94% of them singletons. Naivety among CD8 cells was defined by CD45RO negativity and positive CCR7 selection, thereby excluding terminally differentiated effector memory CD45RA+ cells. What was sequenced was naive CD8+ T cells sorted from blood. These receptors were taken from a man aged 18-30 years in good health.

The J gene is TRBJ2-1, the V gene TRBV6-5, with 7 bases identical to TRBD1. CDR1 MNHEY and CDR2 SVGAGI come from the germline V gene. This CDR3 is 14 amino acids long. V trimming: 6 bases; J trimming: 4 bases; junction bases outside the gene matches: 6. The CDR3 region has the DNA TGTGCCAGCAGCTTACAGGGGATTTACAATGAGCAGTTCTTC. The encoded protein is CASSLQGIYNEQFF.

The chain has TRBV29-1 and TRBJ2-1, with TRBD2 matching over 7 bases. Trimming removed 0 bases from V and 2 bases from J; junction bases left unmatched: 1. Germline CDR1 is SQVTM and CDR2 is ANQGSEA. The CDR3 totals 14 residues. The chain's CDR3 is CSVEDGRTYNEQFF. The CDR3 nucleotides read TGCAGCGTTGAAGACGGGAGGACCTACAATGAGCAGTTCTTC.

This clone has more than one count but fewer than ten. The chain is built from TRBV21-1 and TRBJ1-5; TRBD1 was called by the table and not checked on the DNA. TRBV21-1 is a known pseudogene. CDR3 length: 16 residues. CDR3 DNA: TGTGCCAGCAGCAAAGTGGGGACAGATGCTCATCAGCCCCAGCATTTT. Amino acids: CASSKVGTDAHQPQHF.

This chain uses TRBV4-1 with TRBJ1-1; D is unclear. This CDR3 is 14 amino acids long. V lost 2 bases and J lost 3, with 10 bases in between. Germline CDR1 MGHRA, CDR2 YSYEKL. The DNA of the CDR3 is TGCGCCAGCAGCCAACGGGGTTTGGACACTGAAGCTTTCTTT. Translated: CASSQRGLDTEAFF.

V is TRBV7-2 and J is TRBJ2-7, with TRBD2 as a possible D gene (6 bases). Germline lookup yields CDR1 SGHTA and CDR2 FQGNSA. This CDR3 contains 16 residues. Trimming removed 1 base from V and 4 bases from J, with 17 bases in between. In nucleotides, the CDR3 is TGTGCCAGCAGCTTAGAGTCGGAGGGAGTCGGGTACGAGCAGTACTTC. It specifies CASSLESEGVGYEQYF.

J is TRBJ2-1 and V is TRBV4-1; TRBD2 matches 8 bases. V was clipped by 1 base and J by 2 bases; unmatched bases: 4. The CDR3 has 16 amino acids. Germline V gene lookup returns CDR1 MGHRA and CDR2 YSYEKL. In DNA, the CDR3 is TGCGCCAGCAGCCAAGTCGGGGGGGCCCCCTACAATGAGCAGTTCTTC. Amino acid sequence: CASSQVGGAPYNEQFF.

J is TRBJ1-2 and V is TRBV6-5; D uncertain. The germline gives CDR1 MNHEY, CDR2 SVGAGI. Between the trimmed V and J ends, which lost 4 bases and 2 bases, there was a span of 14 bases. This CDR3 has 15 residues. CDR3 sequence reads: CASSSPYGDNYGYTF. DNA of the CDR3: TGTGCCAGCAGTTCGCCGTACGGCGACAACTATGGCTACACCTTC.

The chain combines TRBV5-4 with TRBJ1-4; TRBD1 matches at 9 bases. V was pared by 1 base and J by 8 bases, with 6 bases of the junction left unmatched. CDR1 and CDR2 from the germline V gene are SGHNT and YYREEE (reference sequence). This CDR3 spans 15 amino acids. This CDR3 reads CASSLYGQGPEKLFF. As DNA, the CDR3 is TGTGCCAGCAGCTTGTATGGACAGGGGCCCGAAAAACTGTTTTTT.

CDR3 coding DNA: TGCAGCGTTCACGGGCTACTAGATACGCAGTATTTT. Translation: CSVHGLLDTQYF. The gene calls are TRBV29-1 and TRBJ2-3; no reliable D call. This CDR3 contains 12 residues. The V end lost 5 bases, the J end lost 5 bases, and 11 bases lay between the germline ends. Germline CDR1 and CDR2: SQVTM and ANQGSEA.

This chain connects TRBV27 to TRBJ2-7, with 7 positions matching TRBD1. The CDR3 contains 17 residues. CDR1 is MNHEY and CDR2 is SMNVEV in the germline V gene (reference sequence). J was trimmed by 3 bases and V by 0 bases; bases with no gene match: 11. In nucleotides, the CDR3 is TGTGCCAGCAGTTTATCCCTCGGGACAGCGACGAACTACGAGCAGTACTTC. It encodes CASSLSLGTATNYEQYF.

The CDR3 protein is CASTDPPATGIDEQFF. DNA of the CDR3: TGTGCCAGTACCGATCCCCCCGCGACAGGGATCGATGAGCAGTTCTTC. The rearrangement uses TRBV19 and TRBJ2-1; 7 bases fit TRBD1. The CDR3 length is 16 residues. Trimming at V came to 7 bases and at J to 8 bases, leaving 17 bases not matched to a gene. The germline V gene has CDR1 LNHDA and CDR2 SQIVND (reference sequence). Drawing the rest from reference TRBV19 and TRBJ2-1, the complete variable domain is DGGITQSPKYLFRKEGQNVTLSCEQNLNHDAMYWYRQDPGQGLRLIYYSQIVNDFQKGDIAEGYSVSREKKESFPLTVTSAQKNPTAFYLCASTDPPATGIDEQFFGPGTRLTVL.

This sequence joins TRBV6-5 and TRBJ1-1, with a possible D match to TRBD1 (6 bases). Trimming stripped 3 bases from V and 12 bases from J, with 20 bases between. Per the germline V gene, CDR1 is MNHEY and CDR2 is SVGAGI. The CDR3 spans 14 residues. This chain's CDR3 is CASSYYGTSSGTFF. DNA for the CDR3: TGTGCCAGCAGTTATTACGGGACATCTTCTGGAACTTTCTTT.

The rearrangement uses TRBV4-2 and TRBJ2-2, with a possible D match to TRBD2 (5 bases). The V end lost 5 bases, the J end lost 0 bases, and 10 bases lay between the germline ends. The CDR3 consists of 15 residues. Germline V CDR1 and CDR2: LGHNA, YNFKEQ. For the CDR3, the DNA is TGTGCCAGCAGCGGCCGGGGTACGAACACCGGGGAGCTGTTTTTT. Translating it yields CASSGRGTNTGELFF.

J is TRBJ2-7 and V is TRBV10-3, with TRBD1 matching 11 bases. V lost 2 bases, J lost 1 base, and 1 base stayed unmatched. CDR3 length: 15 amino acids. Germline values: CDR1 ENHRY, CDR2 SYGVKD. This CDR3 is CAISEGTGGSYEQYF. The CDR3 nucleotides read TGTGCCATCAGTGAGGGGACAGGGGGTTCCTACGAGCAGTACTTC.

The chain joins TRBV13 to TRBJ2-1, with no clear D. V dropped 6 bases and J dropped 2 bases, with 17 bases sitting between them. CDR3 length: 16 amino acids. CDR1 and CDR2 (germline): PRHDT, FYEKMQ (reference sequence). The CDR3, as DNA: TGTGCCAGCAGTTCACCTAATAGGGAAGCCTACAATGAGCAGTTCTTC. Translation gives CASSSPNREAYNEQFF.

The chain joins TRBV9 to TRBJ1-2; D not certain. CDR3 size: 14 residues. Germline V gene data show CDR1 as SGDLS and CDR2 as YYNGEE. V was clipped by 0 bases and J by 4 bases, with 10 bases between them. The CDR3 DNA sequence: TGTGCCAGCAGCGTAGGAGGGCCTCCCTATGGCTACACCTTC. This gives the protein CASSVGGPPYGYTF.

As to this clone: This sample also contains other DNA sequences that code for the same CDR3. The chain links TRBV9 to TRBJ2-3, with a weak D call TRBD2 (5 bases). The V gene lost 0 bases and the J gene lost 1 base, with 6 bases spanning the gap. Per germline, CDR1 SGDLS and CDR2 YYNGEE. The CDR3 length is 14 residues. CDR3 sequence reads: CASSVDGGTDTQYF. The CDR3 region has the DNA TGTGCCAGCAGCGTAGACGGGGGCACAGATACGCAGTATTTT.

The V and J genes are TRBV6-9 and TRBJ1-1; D ambiguous. The CDR3 is 15 amino acids. Trimming stripped 6 bases from V and 0 bases from J, with 14 bases between. Germline CDR1 and CDR2: MNHGY and SVAAGI. CDR3 sequence (DNA): TGTGCCAGCAGCCACCTTTTCGGGCTGAACACTGAAGCTTTCTTT. Translating it yields CASSHLFGLNTEAFF.

The J gene is TRBJ2-2, the V gene TRBV19; 13 bases map to TRBD2. The CDR3 has 20 amino acids. J was trimmed by 4 bases and V by 1 base; bases with no gene match: 12. Germline V gene lookup returns CDR1 LNHDA and CDR2 SQIVND (reference sequence). CDR3: CASSIVGGLAGDPGTGELFF. CDR3 in DNA: TGTGCCAGTAGTATAGTTGGCGGACTAGCGGGAGATCCGGGCACCGGGGAGCTGTTTTTT.

The chain carries TRBV19 and TRBJ2-1, with 8 bases matching TRBD2. Germline assignment: CDR1 LNHDA and CDR2 SQIVND (reference sequence). This CDR3 has 15 amino acids. V was pared by 3 bases and J by 9 bases, with 10 bases of the junction left unmatched. The CDR3 sequence is CASSIDGGAFTEQFF. DNA of the CDR3: TGTGCCAGTAGTATTGACGGGGGGGCCTTTACTGAGCAGTTCTTC.

This chain connects TRBV5-6 to TRBJ2-3; 13 bases line up with TRBD2. Looked up from germline, CDR1 is SGHDT and CDR2 is YYEEEE. The ends lost 3 bases at V and 4 bases at J; junction bases unmatched: 5. The CDR3 has 16 amino acids. This CDR3 is CASSSRLAGGPDTQYF. CDR3 in DNA: TGTGCCAGCAGCTCCAGACTAGCGGGGGGCCCAGATACGCAGTATTTT.

The rearrangement links TRBV7-9 to TRBJ1-1, with D possibly being TRBD1 (6 bases). V dropped 1 base and J dropped 1 base, with 10 bases sitting between them. Looked up from germline, CDR1 is SEHNR and CDR2 is FQNEAQ (reference sequence). The CDR3 totals 15 residues. CDR3 nucleotide sequence: TGTGCCAGCAGCTTAGGAGAGGGGGAGAACACTGAAGCTTTCTTT. This codes for CASSLGEGENTEAFF.

This rearrangement joins TRBV27 to TRBJ1-3; unclear D gene. Germline CDR1 MNHEY, CDR2 SMNVEV (reference sequence). The length of the CDR3 is 15 residues. Trimming cost V 5 bases and J 0 bases, with 11 bases left between them. This CDR3 is CASSINWDSGNTIYF. CDR3 sequence (DNA): TGTGCCAGCAGTATAAATTGGGACTCTGGAAACACCATATATTTT.

The J gene is TRBJ2-5, the V gene TRBV7-6; 11 nucleotides agree with TRBD2. Germline V lookup: CDR1 SGHVS, CDR2 FNYEAQ. The CDR3 spans 15 residues. The V segment lost 2 bases and the J segment 4 bases; nucleotides outside the gene matches: 3. This CDR3 reads CASSLIGLAGETQYF. The CDR3 DNA is TGTGCCAGCAGCTTAATCGGACTAGCGGGAGAGACCCAGTACTTC.

The genes are TRBV6-6 and TRBJ2-1, with D unclear. The V end was cut by 2 bases, the J end by 3 bases, with 8 bases between. Germline lookup yields CDR1 MNHNY and CDR2 SVGAGI (reference sequence). This CDR3 spans 14 amino acids. The CDR3 bases are TGTGCCAGCAGTTACGGCGGATACTACAATGAGCAGTTCTTC. Translating it yields CASSYGGYYNEQFF.

The rearrangement uses TRBV13 and TRBJ2-7, with a tentative D call TRBD2 (5 bases). The germline gives CDR1 PRHDT, CDR2 FYEKMQ (reference sequence). The V end was cut by 3 bases, the J end by 6 bases, with 15 bases between. This CDR3 region has 14 residues. CDR3 sequence: CASSFGPSGPEQYF. In DNA, the CDR3 is TGTGCCAGCAGCTTCGGGCCGAGCGGCCCCGAGCAGTACTTC.

This clone was seen a single time. This chain connects TRBV5-1 to TRBJ2-5, with D tentatively TRBD1 (5 bases). CDR1 and CDR2 (germline): SGHRS, YFSETQ. V lost 0 bases, J lost 1 base, and 19 bases lay in between. There are 18 residues in the CDR3. The CDR3 DNA is TGCGCCAGCAGCTTGGCCCAGTTGGCAGGGTCTTTCCAAGAGACCCAGTACTTC. It specifies CASSLAQLAGSFQETQYF.

The table lists this clone with a count of one. This chain's CDR3 is CAISEGQVEGWNYGYTF. The CDR3 bases are TGTGCCATCAGTGAAGGACAGGTCGAGGGCTGGAACTATGGCTACACCTTC. The chain couples TRBV10-3 to TRBJ1-2, with 7 positions matching TRBD1. V lost 3 bases and J lost 2; bases outside the gene matches: 12. This CDR3 contains 17 residues. Germline loops: CDR1 ENHRY, CDR2 SYGVKD.

The CDR3 nucleotides are TGTGCCAGCAGCTCGACAGTCCCTGAAAAACTGTTTTTT. Its protein product is CASSSTVPEKLFF. The chain is built from TRBV11-2 and TRBJ1-4; weak D call: TRBD1 (5 bases). CDR3 size: 13 residues. V lost 4 bases and J 7 bases, leaving 10 bases between the germline ends. Germline V gene sequence: CDR1 SGHAT, CDR2 FQNNGV.

This sequence joins TRBV19 and TRBJ2-1; the match to TRBD1 covers 8 bases. The V and J ends lost 5 bases and 6 bases, in that order; junction bases with no gene match: 12. CDR1 and CDR2 (germline): LNHDA, SQIVND (reference sequence). The CDR3 length is 16 residues. The CDR3, as DNA: TGTGCCAGTAGTCCGGGGACAGGTGGCCCTCTCAATGAGCAGTTCTTC. This translates into CASSPGTGGPLNEQFF.

The rearrangement joins TRBV7-9 to TRBJ2-7, with 10 bases that match TRBD1. Germline V gives CDR1 SEHNR, CDR2 FQNEAQ (reference sequence). With 1 base clipped from V and 13 bases from J, the junction kept 13 bases outside the gene matches. CDR3 size: 15 residues. The chain's CDR3 is CASSLVGTGVGILYF. The CDR3 DNA sequence: TGTGCCAGCAGCTTAGTAGGGACAGGGGTCGGCATTTTATACTTC.

The rearrangement uses TRBV6-1 and TRBJ2-2; the D is unclear. CDR3 length: 13 residues. Germline V gene sequence: CDR1 MNHNS, CDR2 SASEGT. The V end was cut by 6 bases, the J end by 1 base, with 6 bases between. CDR3: CASSLMNTGELFF. CDR3 nucleotides: TGTGCCAGCAGCCTAATGAACACCGGGGAGCTGTTTTTT.